This T cell receptor beta chain derives from a study of graft-versus-host responses after intestinal transplantation. Study-wide context: Recipients underwent multivisceral, liver-intestinal, or isolated intestinal transplants. Induction using anti-thymocyte globulin, followed by tacrolimus and steroids for approximately three years, was given to all recipients. Overall study findings and caveats: GvH clones turned up in recipient marrow; some had shown up first in ileum or blood. High graft-versus-host to host-versus-graft clonal ratios were seen in allografts of patients with graft-donor T cell macrochimerism.

Repertoires were generated with immunoSEQ multiplex PCR, while TCRdb's copy carries only in-frame clones and drops some. The sample consists of about 73,000 clones, around 90% of them appearing once. V lost 8 bases, J lost 4 bases, and 14 bases lay in between. There are 14 residues in the CDR3. CDR1 SNHLY and CDR2 FYNNEI come from the germline V gene. Details on this clone: Antigen: not known.

The rearrangement links TRBV2 to TRBJ2-2; D remains ambiguous. This material consisted of unstimulated CD8+ T cells sorted from spleen or lymph node cells, taken before transplant. The source is a human donor who was the organ donor for an intestinal transplant. CDR3 loop: CASQAAPSTGELFF. The CDR3 DNA reads as TGTGCCAGCCAGGCTGCCCCGAGCACCGGGGAGCTGTTTTTT.